This TCR beta chain was captured in a study of blood T cell repertoires in COVID-19. The V and J ends lost 7 bases and 2 bases respectively, with 18 bases between them. Per the germline V gene, CDR1 is MNHEY and CDR2 is SVGAGI. This CDR3 contains 15 residues. The table came from immunoSEQ multiplex PCR; TCRdb's copy has only in-frame clones and leaves some out. This table has over 85,000 clones, around 79% appearing once. This chain uses TRBV6-5 with TRBJ2-7, with a weak D call TRBD2 (6 bases). The sequencing input was peripheral blood. This TCR came from a human donor in a cohort sampled during active COVID-19. The CDR3 sequence: CASTDAGAGTYEQYF. The CDR3 DNA reads as TGTGCCAGCACCGACGCTGGGGCGGGAACCTACGAGCAGTACTTC.